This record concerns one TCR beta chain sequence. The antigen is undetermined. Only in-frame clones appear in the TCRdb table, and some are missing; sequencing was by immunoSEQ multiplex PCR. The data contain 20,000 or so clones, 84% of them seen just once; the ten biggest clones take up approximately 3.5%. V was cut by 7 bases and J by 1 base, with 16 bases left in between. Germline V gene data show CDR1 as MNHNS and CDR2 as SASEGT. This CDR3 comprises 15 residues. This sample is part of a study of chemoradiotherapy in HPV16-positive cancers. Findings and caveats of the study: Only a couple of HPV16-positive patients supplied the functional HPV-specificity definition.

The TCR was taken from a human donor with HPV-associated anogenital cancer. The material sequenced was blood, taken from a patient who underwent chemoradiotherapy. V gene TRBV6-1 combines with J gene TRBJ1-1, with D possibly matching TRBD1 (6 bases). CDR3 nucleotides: TGTGCCAGCAAGCGCCATGAGGGGGAGAACACTGAAGCTTTCTTT. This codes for CASKRHEGENTEAFF.